The text below deals with one T cell receptor beta chain. Its antigen is undetermined. From the reads, TCRdb called clonotypes with MiXCR, one entry per CDR3 protein. The table records fewer than 550,000 distinct CDR3 sequences, approximately 25% of them present only once. This sample was included in a study of T cell repertoires in cytomegalovirus infection. The overall study: Both a matching HLA type and CMV infection were indicated by public TCR beta signatures. Overall study findings and caveats: HLA-C-restricted CMV-specific TCR beta clonotypes were dominant in the ex vivo response. The cumulative frequency of public TCR beta families identified carriers of CMV plus the relevant HLA.

Germline V gene data show CDR1 as SGHTA and CDR2 as FQGTGA. The CDR3 spans 15 residues. Between the trimmed V and J ends, which lost 6 bases and 2 bases, there was a span of 15 bases. This chain links TRBV7-3 with TRBJ2-3, with unresolved D. Sequencing was carried out using PBMCs. The source of this sequence is a human donor in good health (CMV status not recorded). Some clones in this sample may be carry-over from other donors' samples. DNA for the CDR3: TGTGCCAGCAGACAAAGCCCAGTTTCCACAGATACGCAGTATTTT. This encodes CASRQSPVSTDTQYF.